A selection of T cell receptor beta chains follows, all from one sample in a study of human T cells and chemical hapten exposure. TCRdb reanalysed the RACE reads using MiXCR and keeps one entry per CDR3 protein. The table lists approximately 81,000 distinct CDR3 sequences, about 8.7% of them singletons. Material: whole blood. The receptors here all came from a male donor in good health. Some clones in this sample may be carry-over from other donors' samples. Both conserved end residues are part of each CDR3. D genes are given only for firm matches. A clone size is listed for some rows: how often the clone was seen (once, few, many), or a class if it is expanded.

>TRBV4-2|.|TRBJ2-1|TRBD1|16
CASSQDRTGLYNEQFF
TGTGCCAGCAGCCAAGATCGGACAGGGCTTTACAATGAGCAGTTCTTC
>TRBV5-1|.|TRBJ2-2|TRBD2|20
CASSLGILLLAGSNTGELFF
TGCGCCAGCAGCTTGGGGATTCTTTTGTTAGCGGGATCGAACACCGGGGAGCTGTTTTTT
>TRBV2|.|TRBJ2-4|.|16
CASSEEHGLAKNIQYF
TGTGCCAGCAGTGAAGAACACGGACTAGCCAAAAACATTCAGTACTTC
>TRBV27|.|TRBJ2-2|TRBD1|15
CASSSDRGRTGELFF
TGTGCCAGCAGTTCGGACAGGGGGCGTACCGGGGAGCTGTTTTTT
>TRBV29-1|.|TRBJ1-5|TRBD1|16
CSVAQSGTGPNQPQHF
TGCAGCGTCGCCCAATCCGGGACAGGGCCGAATCAGCCCCAGCATTTT
>TRBV5-6|.|TRBJ1-5|.|12
CASSLYDQPQHF
TGTGCCAGCAGCTTGTACGATCAGCCCCAGCATTTT
>TRBV5-1|many|TRBJ1-2|.|12
CASSREGDLYTF
TGCGCCAGCAGCCGAGAAGGGGACTTATACACCTTC
>TRBV6-6|.|TRBJ2-2|.|14
CASADSGHTGELFF
TGTGCCAGCGCGGACAGCGGTCACACCGGGGAGCTGTTTTTT
>TRBV6-5|few|TRBJ1-1|TRBD1|14
CASSYLPGTVEAFF
TGTGCCAGCAGTTACCTACCCGGGACAGTTGAAGCTTTCTTT
>TRBV2|.|TRBJ2-5|TRBD1|14
CASAGGKYQETQYF
TGTGCCAGCGCAGGGGGCAAGTACCAAGAGACCCAGTACTTC
>TRBV3-1|few|TRBJ2-3|TRBD2|17
CASSQETSGRTSDTQYF
TGTGCCAGCAGCCAAGAAACTAGCGGGAGGACTTCAGATACGCAGTATTTT
>TRBV6-2/TRBV6-3|few|TRBJ1-1|.|14
CASSYPGMNTEAFF
TGTGCCAGCAGTTATCCAGGGATGAACACTGAAGCTTTCTTT
>TRBV6-9|.|TRBJ2-1|TRBD2|15
CASSGTSGKYNEQFF
TGTGCCAGCAGCGGGACTAGCGGAAAGTACAATGAGCAGTTCTTC
>TRBV18|many|TRBJ2-7|.|15
CASSPWDGSSYEQYF
TGTGCCAGCTCACCCTGGGACGGTAGCTCCTACGAGCAGTACTTC
>TRBV10-1|.|TRBJ2-2|.|15
CASKSGHRTCGELFF
TGCGCCAGCAAATCGGGACACCGGACGTGCGGGGAGCTGTTTTTT
>TRBV5-5|many|TRBJ2-2|TRBD2|17
CAGRGPPGRKNTGELFF
TGTGCCGGACGAGGGCCCCCCGGGAGGAAGAACACCGGGGAGCTGTTTTTT
>TRBV20-1|many|TRBJ2-3|TRBD2|15
CSARGLAGVADTQYF
TGCAGTGCTAGGGGACTAGCGGGAGTGGCAGATACGCAGTATTTT
>TRBV20-1|.|TRBJ1-5|.|14
CSASPGIRNQPQHF
TGCAGTGCTTCCCCAGGGATTCGCAATCAGCCCCAGCATTTT
>TRBV11-2|few|TRBJ2-7|.|15
CASSLSVATSYEQYF
TGTGCCAGCAGCTTAAGTGTTGCCACTTCCTACGAGCAGTACTTC
>TRBV14|few|TRBJ1-2|.|13
CASSQVRGGGYTF
TGTGCCAGCAGCCAAGTCAGAGGAGGAGGCTACACCTTC
>TRBV6-1|few|TRBJ2-5|.|13
CASSELNSETQYF
TGTGCCAGCAGTGAATTGAATAGTGAGACCCAGTACTTC
>TRBV20-1|.|TRBJ2-3|.|14
CSAREEGRTDTQYF
TGCAGTGCTAGAGAAGAGGGGAGAACAGATACGCAGTATTTT
>TRBV7-9|.|TRBJ2-4|.|13
CASGGLLQNIQYF
TGTGCCAGCGGGGGCCTCCTCCAAAACATTCAGTACTTC
>TRBV6-2/TRBV6-3|many|TRBJ2-1|TRBD1|18
CASSTIPPGTGQNNEQFF
TGTGCCAGCAGTACCATCCCCCCCGGGACAGGGCAGAACAATGAGCAGTTCTTC
>TRBV12-3/TRBV12-4|few|TRBJ1-1|.|14
CASSLTEINTEAFF
TGTGCCAGCAGTTTAACAGAGATCAACACTGAAGCTTTCTTT
>TRBV6-2/TRBV6-3|.|TRBJ2-5|.|14
CASCAWTPPETQYF
TGTGCCAGCTGTGCCTGGACTCCGCCGGAGACCCAGTACTTC
>TRBV7-9|few|TRBJ2-4|.|16
CASSLVKDIRENIQYF
TGTGCCAGCAGCTTAGTGAAGGACATAAGGGAAAACATTCAGTACTTC
>TRBV14|.|TRBJ2-3|TRBD1|16
CASSNPGQGLADTQYF
TGTGCCAGCAGCAACCCGGGACAGGGGTTGGCAGATACGCAGTATTTT
>TRBV6-1|many|TRBJ1-5|.|15
CASRRDGLGNQPQHF
TGTGCCAGCAGGAGGGACGGTTTGGGCAATCAGCCCCAGCATTTT
>TRBV12-3/TRBV12-4|.|TRBJ1-4|.|12
CASSLSRAKLFF
TGTGCCAGCAGTTTATCCCGAGCAAAACTGTTTTTT
>TRBV3-1|many|TRBJ1-6|TRBD1|17
CASSQDRGTGRNSPLHF
TGTGCCAGCAGCCAAGATAGGGGGACAGGGAGGAATTCACCCCTCCACTTT
>TRBV13|many|TRBJ2-5|TRBD2|17
CASSSRSASGNQETQYF
TGTGCCAGCAGCTCCCGGAGCGCTAGCGGCAACCAAGAGACCCAGTACTTC